This TCR beta chain was sequenced for a study of blood T cell repertoires in COVID-19. Methods used by the authors: Amplification from reference gene primers served as the basis for estimated nucleated cell counts. Only in-frame clones appear in the TCRdb table, and some are missing; sequencing was by immunoSEQ multiplex PCR. Clone size and the V and J calls come from that table; the DNA yielded D and trimming. The sample yields 120,000 to 150,000 clones, less than 90% seen once. Material: peripheral blood. The TCR originated in a human donor with COVID-19, enrolled during active disease. The donor label of this sample is uncertain.

CDR3 coding DNA: TGTGCCAGCACTCTCCGAGGGACAGGGGCTTCCCATTCACCCCTCCACTTT. Its translation: CASTLRGTGASHSPLHF. This chain uses TRBV2 with TRBJ1-6, with 10 bases matching TRBD1. The CDR3 is 17 residues long. Germline CDR1 reads SNHLY; CDR2 reads FYNNEI. With V trimmed by 7 bases and J by 8 bases, 14 bases remained unmatched.